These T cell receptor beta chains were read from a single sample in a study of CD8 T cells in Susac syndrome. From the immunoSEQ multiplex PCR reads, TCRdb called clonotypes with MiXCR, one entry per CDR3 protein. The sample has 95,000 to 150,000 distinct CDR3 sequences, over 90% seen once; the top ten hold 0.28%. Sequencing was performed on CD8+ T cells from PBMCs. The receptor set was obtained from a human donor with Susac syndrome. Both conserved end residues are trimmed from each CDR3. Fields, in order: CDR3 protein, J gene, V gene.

CDR3: ASSAGTGVLPNTEAF
J: TRBJ1-1
V: TRBV2

CDR3: AISELGGDTQY
J: TRBJ2-3
V: TRBV10-3

CDR3: AWTGRISYEQY
J: TRBJ2-7
V: TRBV30

CDR3: ASSPSGRGHEQY
J: TRBJ2-7
V: TRBV7-3

CDR3: SVELLGQTTAEQY
J: TRBJ2-7
V: TRBV29-1

CDR3: ASSSGVLDTQY
J: TRBJ2-3
V: TRBV27

CDR3: ASSPRTSEYNEQF
J: TRBJ2-1
V: TRBV7-9

CDR3: ASNPDRTYTDTQY
J: TRBJ2-3
V: TRBV7-3

CDR3: ASSLATAWSYNEQF
J: TRBJ2-1
V: TRBV5-6

CDR3: ASSRPLAGGPYNEQF
J: TRBJ2-1
V: TRBV4-2

CDR3: ASRPETSGGASYEQY
J: TRBJ2-7
V: TRBV27

CDR3: ASSSPLPREAGLAGGSTDTQY
J: TRBJ2-3
V: TRBV21-1

CDR3: ANSLVQDSYEQY
J: TRBJ2-7
V: TRBV3-1

CDR3: ASSPPTGFTGANVLT
J: TRBJ2-6
V: TRBV3-1

CDR3: TSSQADRDSRPNEQF
J: TRBJ2-1
V: TRBV1

CDR3: ATSRDQGSYEQY
J: TRBJ2-7
V: TRBV15

CDR3: ATSKGTGGNGYEQY
J: TRBJ2-7
V: TRBV15

CDR3: ASSLQDNEQF
J: TRBJ2-1
V: TRBV7-9

CDR3: ASRTGTQNEQF
J: TRBJ2-1
V: TRBV5-1

CDR3: SVDEGEGTYEQY
J: TRBJ2-7
V: TRBV29-1

CDR3: ASSAESRYDEQY
J: TRBJ2-7
V: TRBV11-2

CDR3: ASSLGTAMAQY
J: TRBJ2-5
V: TRBV11-2

CDR3: ASSPGTEGYNEQF
J: TRBJ2-1
V: TRBV12-3/TRBV12-4

CDR3: ASSRTSGVTDTQY
J: TRBJ2-3
V: TRBV11-2

CDR3: ASSVGGGATEQF
J: TRBJ2-1
V: TRBV9

CDR3: SARPTSGYEQY
J: TRBJ2-7
V: TRBV20-1

CDR3: SALPRDSPDYGYT
J: TRBJ1-2
V: TRBV20-1

CDR3: ASSADRDKNIQY
J: TRBJ2-4
V: TRBV9

CDR3: ASSLEGTYNEQF
J: TRBJ2-1
V: TRBV7-9

CDR3: SARDRPYSNQPQH
J: TRBJ1-5
V: TRBV20-1

CDR3: AIRGTGAYEQY
J: TRBJ2-7
V: TRBV10-3

CDR3: ASTAGGEAF
J: TRBJ1-1
V: TRBV25-1

CDR3: ASSLKSEEGNTIY
J: TRBJ1-3
V: TRBV13

CDR3: ASSPTGEGVANYGYT
J: TRBJ1-2
V: TRBV7-9

CDR3: ASSQQGASDTQY
J: TRBJ2-3
V: TRBV4-1

CDR3: ASSDNWGTSNYGYT
J: TRBJ1-2
V: TRBV11-2